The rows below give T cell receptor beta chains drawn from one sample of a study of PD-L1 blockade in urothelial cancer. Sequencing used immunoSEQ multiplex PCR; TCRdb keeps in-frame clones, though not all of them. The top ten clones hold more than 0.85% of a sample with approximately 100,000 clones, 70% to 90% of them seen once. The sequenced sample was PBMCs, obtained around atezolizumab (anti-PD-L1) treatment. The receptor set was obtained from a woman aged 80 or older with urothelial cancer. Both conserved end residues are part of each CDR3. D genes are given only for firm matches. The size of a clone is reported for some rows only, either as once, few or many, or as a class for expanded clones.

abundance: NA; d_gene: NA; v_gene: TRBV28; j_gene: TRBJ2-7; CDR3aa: CASSFYPQALYEQYF; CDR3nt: TGTGCCAGCAGTTTCTACCCTCAGGCCCTTTACGAGCAGTACTTC
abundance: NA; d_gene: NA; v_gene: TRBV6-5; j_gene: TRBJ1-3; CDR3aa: CASRRQPSSGNTIYF; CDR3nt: TGTGCCAGCAGACGACAGCCGAGCTCTGGAAACACCATATATTTT
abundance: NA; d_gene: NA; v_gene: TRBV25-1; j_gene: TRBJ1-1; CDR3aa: CASRKGENTEAFF; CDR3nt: TGTGCCAGCAGAAAGGGGGAGAACACTGAAGCTTTCTTT
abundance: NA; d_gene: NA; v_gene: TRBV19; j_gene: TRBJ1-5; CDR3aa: CATKAQGSNQPQHF; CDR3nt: TGTGCCACCAAAGCACAGGGTAGCAATCAGCCCCAGCATTTT
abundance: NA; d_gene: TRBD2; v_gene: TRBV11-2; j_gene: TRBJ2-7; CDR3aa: CASSTSGSKYEQYF; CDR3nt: TGTGCCAGCAGCACTAGCGGGAGTAAATACGAGCAGTACTTC
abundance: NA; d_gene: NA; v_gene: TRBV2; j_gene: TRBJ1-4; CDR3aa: CASWGQFNSGTNEKLFF; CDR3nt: TGTGCCAGTTGGGGGCAATTCAACTCGGGGACTAATGAAAAACTGTTTTTT
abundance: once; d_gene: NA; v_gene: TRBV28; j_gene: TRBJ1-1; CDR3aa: CASRSTGPTEAFF; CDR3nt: TGTGCCAGCAGATCGACAGGTCCCACTGAAGCTTTCTTT
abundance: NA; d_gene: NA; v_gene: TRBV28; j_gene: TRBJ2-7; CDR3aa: CASSPSVSYEQYF; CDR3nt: TGTGCCAGCAGTCCGTCAGTCTCCTACGAGCAGTACTTC
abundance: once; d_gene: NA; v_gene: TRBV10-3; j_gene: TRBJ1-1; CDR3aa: CAITPGTGKKAFF; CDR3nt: TGTGCCATCACCCCGGGTACAGGGAAAAAAGCTTTCTTT
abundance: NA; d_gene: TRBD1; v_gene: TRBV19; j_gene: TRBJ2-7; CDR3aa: CASSINGQGAYEQYF; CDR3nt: TGTGCCAGTAGTATCAACGGGCAGGGGGCCTACGAGCAGTACTTC
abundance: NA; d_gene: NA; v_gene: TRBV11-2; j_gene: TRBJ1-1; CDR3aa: CASSRTTGLSTEAFF; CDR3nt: TGTGCCAGCAGCCGAACTACAGGGTTGAGCACTGAAGCTTTCTTT
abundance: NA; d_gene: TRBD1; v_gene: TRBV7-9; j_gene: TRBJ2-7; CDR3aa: CASSLGQGAHEQYF; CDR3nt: TGTGCCAGCAGCTTAGGCCAGGGGGCTCACGAGCAGTACTTC
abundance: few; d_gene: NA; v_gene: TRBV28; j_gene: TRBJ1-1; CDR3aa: CASSLWTAYTEAFF; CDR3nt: TGTGCCAGCAGTTTATGGACAGCGTACACTGAAGCTTTCTTT
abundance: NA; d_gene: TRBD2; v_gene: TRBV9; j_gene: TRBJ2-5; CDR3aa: CASSVSGTGETQYF; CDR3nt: TGTGCCAGCAGCGTAAGCGGGACTGGGGAGACCCAGTACTTC
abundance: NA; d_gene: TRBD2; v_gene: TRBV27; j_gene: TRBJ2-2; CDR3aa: CASSFPSGSGSTGELFF; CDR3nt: TGTGCCAGCAGTTTTCCCAGCGGGAGTGGTAGCACCGGGGAGCTGTTTTTT
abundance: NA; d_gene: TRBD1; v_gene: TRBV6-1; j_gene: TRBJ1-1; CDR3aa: CASSVGQGETLAFF; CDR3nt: TGTGCCAGCAGTGTGGGACAGGGCGAGACCTTGGCTTTCTTT
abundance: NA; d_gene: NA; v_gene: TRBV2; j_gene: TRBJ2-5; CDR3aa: CASSVRETQYF; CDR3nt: TGTGCCAGCAGTGTCCGGGAGACCCAGTACTTC
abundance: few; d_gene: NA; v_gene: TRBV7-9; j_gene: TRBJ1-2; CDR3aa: CASSSRGGYTF; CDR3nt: TGTGCCAGCAGCTCTAGGGGTGGCTACACCTTC
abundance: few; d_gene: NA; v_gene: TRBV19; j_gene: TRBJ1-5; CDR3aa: CATRSQGLDSNQPQHF; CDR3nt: TGTGCCACCCGATCACAGGGTTTAGATAGCAATCAGCCCCAGCATTTT
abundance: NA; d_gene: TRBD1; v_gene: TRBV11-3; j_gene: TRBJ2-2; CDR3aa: CASSWDRTHTGELFF; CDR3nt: TGTGCCAGCAGCTGGGACAGGACGCACACCGGGGAGCTGTTTTTT
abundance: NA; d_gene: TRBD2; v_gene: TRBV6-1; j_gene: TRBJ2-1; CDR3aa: CASSEVLAGGEQFF; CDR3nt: TGTGCCAGCAGTGAAGTACTAGCGGGAGGTGAGCAGTTCTTC
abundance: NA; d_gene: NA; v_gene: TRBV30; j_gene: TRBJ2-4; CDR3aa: CAWSSSSKNIQYF; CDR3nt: TGTGCCTGGAGTTCGTCGAGCAAAAACATTCAGTACTTC
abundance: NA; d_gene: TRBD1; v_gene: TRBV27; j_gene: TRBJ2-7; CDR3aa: CASSLLARDRGRVFHEQYF; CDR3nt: TGTGCCAGCAGTTTATTGGCCCGGGACAGGGGGCGCGTTTTCCACGAGCAGTACTTC
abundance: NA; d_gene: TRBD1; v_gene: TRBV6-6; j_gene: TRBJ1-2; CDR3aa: CASRGQGQGIYGYTF; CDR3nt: TGTGCCAGCAGGGGCCAGGGACAGGGCATCTATGGCTACACCTTC
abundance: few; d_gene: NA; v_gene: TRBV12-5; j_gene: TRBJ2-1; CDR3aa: CASGLRGNEQFF; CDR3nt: TGTGCTAGTGGTCTCAGGGGAAATGAGCAGTTCTTC
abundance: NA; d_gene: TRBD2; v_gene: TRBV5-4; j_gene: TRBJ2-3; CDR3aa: CASSLALAGGPSTDTQYF; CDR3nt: TGTGCCAGCAGCTTGGCCCTAGCGGGAGGGCCCAGCACAGATACGCAGTATTTT
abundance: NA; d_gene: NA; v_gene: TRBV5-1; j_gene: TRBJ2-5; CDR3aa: CASSLGQGMETQYF; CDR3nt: TGCGCCAGCAGCTTGGGGCAGGGCATGGAGACCCAGTACTTC